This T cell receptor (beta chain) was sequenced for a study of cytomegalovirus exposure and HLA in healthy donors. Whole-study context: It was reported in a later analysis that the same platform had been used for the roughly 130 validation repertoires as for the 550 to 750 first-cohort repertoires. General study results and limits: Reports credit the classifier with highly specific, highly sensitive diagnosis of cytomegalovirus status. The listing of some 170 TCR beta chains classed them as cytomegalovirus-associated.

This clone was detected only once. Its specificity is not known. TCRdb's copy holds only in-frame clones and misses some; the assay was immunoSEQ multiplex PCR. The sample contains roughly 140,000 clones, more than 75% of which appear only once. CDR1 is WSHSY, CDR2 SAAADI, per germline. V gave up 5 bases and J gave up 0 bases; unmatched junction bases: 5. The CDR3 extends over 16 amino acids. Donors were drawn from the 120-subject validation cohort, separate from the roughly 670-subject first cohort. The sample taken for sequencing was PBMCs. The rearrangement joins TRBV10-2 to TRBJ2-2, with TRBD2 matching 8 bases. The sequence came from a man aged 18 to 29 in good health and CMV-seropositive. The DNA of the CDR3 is TGCGCCAGCAGTACACTAGCGGAAGCGAACACCGGGGAGCTGTTTTTT. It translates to CASSTLAEANTGELFF.